This T cell receptor (beta chain) came from a study of blood T cell repertoires in COVID-19. Original processing notes: Estimated nucleated cell counts came from reference gene primer amplification. Profiled with immunoSEQ multiplex PCR; TCRdb holds only in-frame clones, not every one. That table gives V, J and clone size, and the DNA gave D and trimming. The sample contains some 180,000 clones, roughly four fifths of which appear only once. Material: peripheral blood. This TCR came from a woman of 80 years or more with acute or convalescent COVID-19.

CDR3 DNA sequence: TGTGCCAGCAGCCAAGAAGCTGCTGCACGATACAATGAGCAGTTCTTC. As protein: CASSQEAAARYNEQFF. V gene TRBV3-1 (or the pseudogene TRBV3-2) combines with J gene TRBJ2-1; D is undetermined. CDR1 is LGHDT, CDR2 YNNKEL, per germline (reference sequence). This CDR3 comprises 16 residues. The V gene lost 0 bases and the J gene lost 4 bases, with 13 bases spanning the gap.